The clone carrying this TCR delta chain was counted ten times or more. The target antigen is unknown. These data originate in a study of γδ T cells in repeated Plasmodium falciparum infection. Study as a whole: Over approximately 640 days, donors received four mosquito-bite P. falciparum NF54 infections.

Bulk repertoires came from Vgamma9/Vdelta2+ or Vdelta2-negative gammadelta T cells flow-sorted from PBMC. TRG and TRD sequences were obtained from every sorted gammadelta sample. TCRdb re-processed the multiplex PCR reads via CATT. The sample carries roughly 86,000 delta-chain clones, 1.4% recorded once. Study results and caveats: Vdelta2-negative gammadelta repertoires appeared less diverse and less shared in Malian than Australian children.

The CDR3 is 22 amino acids. CDR1 is TSWWSYY, CDR2 QGS, per germline. The V and J ends lost 4 bases and 3 bases respectively, with 36 bases between them. The rearrangement links TRDV1 to TRDJ1, with D perhaps matching TRDD2 (6 bases). The source material was gamma-delta T cells from blood. This TCR derives from a pool of human donors (malaria-infected and uninfected, not separated). The CDR3 DNA reads TGTGCTCTTGGGGCCCACGACTTCCTGCCTCGGCCGATACCCCGGACGGCCGATAAACTCATCTTT. As protein: CALGAHDFLPRPIPRTADKLIF.